These 8 T cell receptor beta chains were sequenced from one sample in a study of graft-versus-host responses after intestinal transplantation. Data came from immunoSEQ multiplex PCR; TCRdb stores just in-frame clones and leaves some out. This table has about 81,000 clones, around 93% appearing once. These receptors have no known antigen. This specimen was unstimulated CD4+ T cells sorted from spleen or lymph node cells, taken before transplant. These receptors were collected from a human donor who was the organ donor for an intestinal transplant.

The chain has TRBV28 and TRBJ2-5; tentative D call: TRBD2 (6 bases). The V gene lost 0 bases and the J gene lost 5 bases, with 13 bases spanning the gap. Germline CDR1 is MDHEN and CDR2 is SYDVKM. CDR3 length equals 15 residues. The CDR3 DNA follows: TGTGCCAGCAGTTTATGGACCGGGGGAAAGGAGACCCAGTACTTC. Residues: CASSLWTGGKETQYF.

This sequence joins TRBV7-9 and TRBJ2-7; 9 bases fit TRBD1. Looked up from germline, CDR1 is SEHNR and CDR2 is FQNEAQ (reference sequence). The CDR3 has 13 residues. Here the CDR3 DNA reads TGTAACCCCCCCCCGGGACAGGGTTACGAGCAGTACTTC. It is translated as CNPPPGQGYEQYF.

This chain links TRBV7-9 with TRBJ2-7; 12 positions agree with TRBD2. There are 16 residues in the CDR3. Germline lookup yields CDR1 SEHNR and CDR2 FQNEAQ (reference sequence). J gave up 2 bases and V 2 bases, and 4 bases lay outside the gene matches. The CDR3 DNA is TGTGCCAGCAGCTTACCAGGACTAGCGGGGACCTACGAGCAGTACTTC. Its translation: CASSLPGLAGTYEQYF.

The chain combines TRBV6-1 with TRBJ2-4; D is perhaps TRBD2 (5 bases). V was cut by 1 base and J by 6 bases, with 10 bases left in between. The CDR3 covers 14 residues. Per germline, CDR1 MNHNS and CDR2 SASEGT. The DNA of the CDR3 is TGTGCCAGCAGTGAAGTCAGCGGTAGAAACATTCAGTACTTC. It codes for CASSEVSGRNIQYF.

The chain carries TRBV4-1 and TRBJ2-5, with TRBD1 matching 9 bases. The V segment lost 2 bases and the J segment 5 bases; nucleotides outside the gene matches: 9. CDR1 and CDR2 from the germline V gene are MGHRA and YSYEKL. The CDR3 totals 16 residues. CDR3 sequence (DNA): TGCGCCAGCAGCCAAAGACAGGGGGACCTTGGGGAGACCCAGTACTTC. Protein: CASSQRQGDLGETQYF.

V is TRBV11-3 and J is TRBJ1-3, with D unresolved. The CDR3 is made up of 15 amino acids. Germline-derived CDR1 and CDR2 are SGHNT and YENEEA. V was trimmed by 7 bases and J by 0 bases, leaving 13 bases between them. In DNA, the CDR3 is TGTGCCAGCACCCAAGAACCGAGCTCTGGAAACACCATATATTTT. Its protein product is CASTQEPSSGNTIYF.

The chain is built from TRBV19 and TRBJ1-2; D uncertain. Germline loops: CDR1 LNHDA, CDR2 SQIVND (reference sequence). V lost 4 bases, J lost 8 bases, and 14 bases lay in between. The CDR3 covers 13 residues. The CDR3 nucleotides read TGTGCCAGTAGTAATCCGGGAACAAGCGGCTACACCTTC. As protein: CASSNPGTSGYTF.

V is TRBV6-5 and J is TRBJ2-3, with D tentatively TRBD1 (5 bases). The germline CDR1 and CDR2 sequences are MNHEY and SVGAGI. V was clipped by 9 bases and J by 0 bases, with 16 bases between them. The CDR3 runs to 15 residues. The CDR3 reads CASRNRLSSTDTQYF. The CDR3 nucleotides are TGTGCCAGTCGCAACAGGTTATCTAGCACAGATACGCAGTATTTT.